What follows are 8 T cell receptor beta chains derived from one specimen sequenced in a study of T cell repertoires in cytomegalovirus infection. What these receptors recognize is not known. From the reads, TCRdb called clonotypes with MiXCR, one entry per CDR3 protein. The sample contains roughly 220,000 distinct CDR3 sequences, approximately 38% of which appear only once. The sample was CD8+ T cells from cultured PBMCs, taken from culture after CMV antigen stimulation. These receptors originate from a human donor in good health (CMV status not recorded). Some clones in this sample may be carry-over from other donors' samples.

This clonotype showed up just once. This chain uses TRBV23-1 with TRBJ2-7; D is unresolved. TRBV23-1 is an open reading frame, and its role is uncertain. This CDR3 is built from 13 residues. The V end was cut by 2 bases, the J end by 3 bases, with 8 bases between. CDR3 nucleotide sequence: TGCGCCAGCAGTCAAGCCCACAGCTACGAGCAGTACTTC. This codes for CASSQAHSYEQYF.

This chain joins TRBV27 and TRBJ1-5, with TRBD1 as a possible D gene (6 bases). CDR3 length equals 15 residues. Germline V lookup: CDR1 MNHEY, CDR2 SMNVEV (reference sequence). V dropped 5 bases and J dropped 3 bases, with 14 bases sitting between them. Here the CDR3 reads CASSPGTIANQPQHF. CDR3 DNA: TGTGCCAGCAGTCCGGGGACAATTGCCAATCAGCCCCAGCATTTT.

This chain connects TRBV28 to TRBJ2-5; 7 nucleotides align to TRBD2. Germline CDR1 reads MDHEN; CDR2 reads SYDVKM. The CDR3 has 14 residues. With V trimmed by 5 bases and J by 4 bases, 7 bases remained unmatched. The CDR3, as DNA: TGTGCCAGCAGTGGCAGGGAGGGCCGAGAGACCCAGTACTTC. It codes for CASSGREGRETQYF. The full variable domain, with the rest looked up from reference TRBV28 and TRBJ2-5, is DVKVTQSSRYLVKRTGEKVFLECVQDMDHENMFWYRQDPGLGLRLIYFSYDVKMKEKGDIPEGYSVSREKKERFSLILESASTNQTSMYLCASSGREGRETQYFGPGTRLLVL.

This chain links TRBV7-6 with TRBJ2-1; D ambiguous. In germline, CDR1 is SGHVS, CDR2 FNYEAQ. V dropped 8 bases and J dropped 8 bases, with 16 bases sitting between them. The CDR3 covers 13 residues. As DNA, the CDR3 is TGTGCCAGCGGTCGGCCCACGGGCGATGAGCAGTTCTTC. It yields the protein CASGRPTGDEQFF.

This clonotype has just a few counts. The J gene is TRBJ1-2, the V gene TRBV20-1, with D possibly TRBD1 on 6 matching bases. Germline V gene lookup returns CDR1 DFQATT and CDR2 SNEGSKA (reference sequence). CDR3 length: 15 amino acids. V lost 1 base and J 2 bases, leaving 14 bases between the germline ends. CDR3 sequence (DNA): TGCAGTGCTAGAGTTCCGGGGGCCCAAAACTATGGCTACACCTTC. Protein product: CSARVPGAQNYGYTF.

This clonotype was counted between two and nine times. For the CDR3, the DNA is TGCAGTGCCCCCAGCGGGAGTATCACAGATACGCAGTATTTT. Translating it yields CSAPSGSITDTQYF. The chain recombines TRBV20-1 with TRBJ2-3; 8 nucleotides line up with TRBD2. The J segment lost 2 bases and the V segment lost 6 bases, leaving 7 bases of the junction unmatched. The CDR3 has 14 residues. Germline V CDR1 and CDR2: DFQATT, SNEGSKA (reference sequence).

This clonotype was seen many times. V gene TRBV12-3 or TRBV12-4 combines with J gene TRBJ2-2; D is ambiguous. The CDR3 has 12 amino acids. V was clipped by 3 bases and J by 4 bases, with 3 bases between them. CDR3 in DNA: TGTGCCAGCAGTTTGGTCACCGGGGAGCTGTTTTTT. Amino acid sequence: CASSLVTGELFF.

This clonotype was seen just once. The CDR3 DNA reads TGTGCCAGCAGCCGCGGGGAGTGGAATCAGCCCCAGCATTTT. This sequence encodes CASSRGEWNQPQHF. The rearrangement uses TRBV7-8 and TRBJ1-5; no reliable D call. The CDR3 loop spans 14 amino acids. Germline lookup yields CDR1 SGHVS and CDR2 FQNEAQ. V lost 5 bases and J 4 bases, leaving 12 bases between the germline ends.